This T cell receptor beta chain was sequenced during a study of somatic mutations in cytotoxic T cells in rheumatoid arthritis. Whole-study context: Patient blood (around 31 ml EDTA) was taken immediately after diagnosis and before treatment. The flow sorting of some V beta antibody-stained T-cell populations reached nearly 100% purity, and the sorted populations included V beta1+ cells sequenced for TCRB.

Study-wide findings and caveats: Slight TRBV07 underrepresentation in rheumatoid arthritis patients went unadjusted for multiple comparisons. Clonality of CD8+ T cells, which was compared between rheumatoid arthritis patients and age-matched healthy controls, did not differ significantly.

Measured with immunoSEQ multiplex PCR; TCRdb has only the in-frame clones, and not every one. This table holds 6,000 to 8,500 clones, over 75% found once. The germline CDR1 and CDR2 sequences are SGHTA and FQGTGA. J gave up 5 bases and V 0 bases, and 11 bases lay outside the gene matches. The CDR3 totals 18 residues. A note on this clone: Its antigen is unknown.

The rearrangement joins TRBV7-3 to TRBJ2-5, with 11 bases that match TRBD2. The TCR originated in a woman in her 70s with rheumatoid arthritis. Sequenced: CD8+ T cells sorted from blood. The CDR3 DNA reads TGTGCCAGCAGCTTAACGGGGATAGCGGGGGGGCCGGGGGAGACCCAGTACTTC. As protein: CASSLTGIAGGPGETQYF.